Listed here is a single T cell receptor beta chain. This specimen comes from a study of cytomegalovirus exposure and HLA in healthy donors. 13 Jbeta primers and 60 Vbeta primers were used for the PCR. Assay: immunoSEQ multiplex PCR; the TCRdb copy retains only in-frame clones and omits some. The repertoire holds roughly 68,000 clones, with about 68% as singletons. Germline V lookup: CDR1 SGHDT, CDR2 YYEEEE. Germline trimming cut 4 bases from V and 1 base from J; bases unmatched to any gene: 6. This CDR3 contains 15 residues. The sample taken for sequencing was PBMCs. The V gene is TRBV5-6, the J gene TRBJ2-7, with TRBD1 matching 9 bases. This TCR came from a woman aged 30 to 39 in good health and CMV-seropositive. The CDR3 protein is CASSPPTGGSYEQYF. The CDR3 nucleotides read TGTGCCAGCAGCCCACCGACAGGGGGGTCCTACGAGCAGTACTTC.